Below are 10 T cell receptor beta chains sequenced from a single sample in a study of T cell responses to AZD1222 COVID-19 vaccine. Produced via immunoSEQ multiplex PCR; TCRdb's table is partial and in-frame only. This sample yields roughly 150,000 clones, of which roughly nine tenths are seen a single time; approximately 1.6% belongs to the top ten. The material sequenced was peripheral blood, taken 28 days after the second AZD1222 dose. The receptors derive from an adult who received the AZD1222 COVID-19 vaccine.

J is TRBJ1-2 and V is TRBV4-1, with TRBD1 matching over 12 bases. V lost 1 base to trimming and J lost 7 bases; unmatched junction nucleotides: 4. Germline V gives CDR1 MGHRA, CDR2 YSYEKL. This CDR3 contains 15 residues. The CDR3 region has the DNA TGCGCCAGCAGCCAAGCTGGGACAGGGGGCTTTGGCTACACCTTC. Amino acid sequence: CASSQAGTGGFGYTF.

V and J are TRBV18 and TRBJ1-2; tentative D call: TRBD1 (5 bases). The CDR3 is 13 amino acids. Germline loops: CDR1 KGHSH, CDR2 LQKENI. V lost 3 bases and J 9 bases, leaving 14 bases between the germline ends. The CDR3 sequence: CASSPGTGESYTF. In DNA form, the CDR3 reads TGTGCCAGCTCACCCGGTACGGGGGAAAGCTACACCTTC. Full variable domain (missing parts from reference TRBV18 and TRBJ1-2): NAGVMQNPRHLVRRRGQEARLRCSPMKGHSHVYWYRQLPEEGLKFMVYLQKENIIDESGMPKERFSAEFPKEGPSILRIQQVVRGDSAAYFCASSPGTGESYTFGSGTRLTVV.

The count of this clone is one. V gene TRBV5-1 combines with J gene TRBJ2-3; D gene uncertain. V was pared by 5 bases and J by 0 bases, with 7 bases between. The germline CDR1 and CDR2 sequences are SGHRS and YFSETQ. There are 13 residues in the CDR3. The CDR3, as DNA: TGCGCCAGCAGATCCGATAGCACAGATACGCAGTATTTT. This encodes CASRSDSTDTQYF.

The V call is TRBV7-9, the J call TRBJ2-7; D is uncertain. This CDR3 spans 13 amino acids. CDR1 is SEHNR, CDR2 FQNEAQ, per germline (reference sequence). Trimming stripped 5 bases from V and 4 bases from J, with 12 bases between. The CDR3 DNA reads TGTGCCAGCAGCCCCCGCGGCCCATACGAGCAGTACTTC. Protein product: CASSPRGPYEQYF.

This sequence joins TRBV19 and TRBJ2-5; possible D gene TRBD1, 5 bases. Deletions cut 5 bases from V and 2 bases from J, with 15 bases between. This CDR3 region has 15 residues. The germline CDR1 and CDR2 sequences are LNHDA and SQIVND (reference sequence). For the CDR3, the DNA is TGTGCCAGTAGTCATGACAGCTTACCTCAAGAGACCCAGTACTTC. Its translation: CASSHDSLPQETQYF. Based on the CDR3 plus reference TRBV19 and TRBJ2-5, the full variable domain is DGGITQSPKYLFRKEGQNVTLSCEQNLNHDAMYWYRQDPGQGLRLIYYSQIVNDFQKGDIAEGYSVSREKKESFPLTVTSAQKNPTAFYLCASSHDSLPQETQYFGPGTRLLVL.

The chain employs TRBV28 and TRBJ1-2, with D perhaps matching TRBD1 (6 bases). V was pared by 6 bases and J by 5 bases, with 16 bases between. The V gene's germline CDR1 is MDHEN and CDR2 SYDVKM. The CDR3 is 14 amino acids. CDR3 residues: CASRPTGQIYGYTF. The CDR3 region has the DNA TGTGCCAGCAGACCTACCGGACAGATATATGGCTACACCTTC.

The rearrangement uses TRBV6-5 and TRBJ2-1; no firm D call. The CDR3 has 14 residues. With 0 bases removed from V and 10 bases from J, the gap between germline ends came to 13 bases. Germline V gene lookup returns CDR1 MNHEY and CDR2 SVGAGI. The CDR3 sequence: CASSYSVSSAEQFF. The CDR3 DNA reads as TGTGCCAGCAGTTACTCGGTCAGCTCCGCGGAGCAGTTCTTC.

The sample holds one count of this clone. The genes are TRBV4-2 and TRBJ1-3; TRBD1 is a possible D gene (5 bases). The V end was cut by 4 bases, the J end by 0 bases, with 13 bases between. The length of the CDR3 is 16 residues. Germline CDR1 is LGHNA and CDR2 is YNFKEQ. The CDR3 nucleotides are TGTGCCAGCAGCCCGAGCACAGGTAGCTCTGGAAACACCATATATTTT. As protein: CASSPSTGSSGNTIYF.

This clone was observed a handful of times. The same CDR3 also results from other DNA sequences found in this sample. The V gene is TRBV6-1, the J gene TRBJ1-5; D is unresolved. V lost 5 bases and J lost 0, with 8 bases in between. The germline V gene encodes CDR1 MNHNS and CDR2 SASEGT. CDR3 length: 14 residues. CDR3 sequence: CASSPSDSNQPQHF. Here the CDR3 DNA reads TGTGCCAGCAGTCCCAGTGATAGCAATCAGCCCCAGCATTTT.

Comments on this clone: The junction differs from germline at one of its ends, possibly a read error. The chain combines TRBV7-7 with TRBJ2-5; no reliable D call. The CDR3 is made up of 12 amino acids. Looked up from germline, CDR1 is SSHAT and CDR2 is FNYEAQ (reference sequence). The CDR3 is CASSLVGETQYF. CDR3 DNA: TGTGCTAGCAGCTTAGTGGGGGAGACCCAGTACTTC.